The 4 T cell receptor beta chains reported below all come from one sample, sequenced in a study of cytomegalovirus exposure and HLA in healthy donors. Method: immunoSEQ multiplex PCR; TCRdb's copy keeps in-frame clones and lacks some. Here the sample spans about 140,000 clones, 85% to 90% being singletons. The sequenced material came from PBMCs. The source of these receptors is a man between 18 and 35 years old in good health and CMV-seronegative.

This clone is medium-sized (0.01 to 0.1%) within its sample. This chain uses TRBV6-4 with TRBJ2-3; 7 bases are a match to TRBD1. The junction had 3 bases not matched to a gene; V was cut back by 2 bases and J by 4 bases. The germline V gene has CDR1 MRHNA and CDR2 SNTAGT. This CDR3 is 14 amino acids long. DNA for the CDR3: TGTGCCAGCAGTGACACCCAGGGGGCAGATACGCAGTATTTT. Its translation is CASSDTQGADTQYF.

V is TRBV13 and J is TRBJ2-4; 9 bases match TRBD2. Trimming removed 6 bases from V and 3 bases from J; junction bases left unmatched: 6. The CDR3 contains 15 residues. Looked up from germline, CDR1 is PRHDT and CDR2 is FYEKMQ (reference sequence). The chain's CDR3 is CASRDRAGGKNIQYF. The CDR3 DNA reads TGTGCCAGCAGAGACAGAGCGGGAGGCAAAAACATTCAGTACTTC.

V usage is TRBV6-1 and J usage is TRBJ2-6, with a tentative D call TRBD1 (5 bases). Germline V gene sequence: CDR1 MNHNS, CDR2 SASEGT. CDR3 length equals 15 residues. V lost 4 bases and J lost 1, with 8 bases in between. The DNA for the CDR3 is TGTGCCAGCAGTGTAAGGGGTTCTGGGGCCAACGTCCTGACTTTC. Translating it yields CASSVRGSGANVLTF.

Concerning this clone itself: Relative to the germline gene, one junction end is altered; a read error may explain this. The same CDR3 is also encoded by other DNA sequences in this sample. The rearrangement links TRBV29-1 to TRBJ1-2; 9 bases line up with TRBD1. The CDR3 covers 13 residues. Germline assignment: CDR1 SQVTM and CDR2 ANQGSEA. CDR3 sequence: CSVEAKDRGGYTF. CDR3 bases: TGCAGCGTTGAAGCCAAGGACAGGGGTGGCTATACCTTC.